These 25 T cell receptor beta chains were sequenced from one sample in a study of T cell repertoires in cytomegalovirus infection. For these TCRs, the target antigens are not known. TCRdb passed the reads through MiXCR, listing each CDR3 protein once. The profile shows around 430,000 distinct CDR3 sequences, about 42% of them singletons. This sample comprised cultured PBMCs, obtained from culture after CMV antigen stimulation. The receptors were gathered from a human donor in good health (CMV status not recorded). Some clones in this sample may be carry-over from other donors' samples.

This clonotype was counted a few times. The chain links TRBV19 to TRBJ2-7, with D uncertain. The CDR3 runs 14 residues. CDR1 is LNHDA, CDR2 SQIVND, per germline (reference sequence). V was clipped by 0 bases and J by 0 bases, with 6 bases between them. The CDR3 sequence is CASSIEQSSYEQYF. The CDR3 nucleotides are TGTGCCAGTAGTATAGAACAGAGCTCCTACGAGCAGTACTTC. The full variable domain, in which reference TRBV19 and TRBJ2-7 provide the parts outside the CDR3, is DGGITQSPKYLFRKEGQNVTLSCEQNLNHDAMYWYRQDPGQGLRLIYYSQIVNDFQKGDIAEGYSVSREKKESFPLTVTSAQKNPTAFYLCASSIEQSSYEQYFGPGTRLTVT.

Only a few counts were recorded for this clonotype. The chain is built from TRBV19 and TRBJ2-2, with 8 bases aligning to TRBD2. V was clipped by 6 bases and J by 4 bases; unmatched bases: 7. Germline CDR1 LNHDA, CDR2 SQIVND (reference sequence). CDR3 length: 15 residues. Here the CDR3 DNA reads TGTGCCAGTAGATGGCTGGCGGGGGGCACCGGGGAGCTGTTTTTT. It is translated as CASRWLAGGTGELFF.

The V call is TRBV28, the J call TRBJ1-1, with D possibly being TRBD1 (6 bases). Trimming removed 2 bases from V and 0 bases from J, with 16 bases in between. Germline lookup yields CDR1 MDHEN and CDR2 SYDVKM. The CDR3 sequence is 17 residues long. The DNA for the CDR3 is TGTGCCAGCAGTTTACGCTACAGGGTCACCATGAACACTGAAGCTTTCTTT. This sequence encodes CASSLRYRVTMNTEAFF.

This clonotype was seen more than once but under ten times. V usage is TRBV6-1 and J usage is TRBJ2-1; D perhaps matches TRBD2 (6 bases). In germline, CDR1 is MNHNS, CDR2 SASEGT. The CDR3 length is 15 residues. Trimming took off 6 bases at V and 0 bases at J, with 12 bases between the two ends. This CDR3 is CASRQRESSYNEQFF. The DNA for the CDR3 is TGTGCCAGCAGGCAACGGGAGAGCTCCTACAATGAGCAGTTCTTC.

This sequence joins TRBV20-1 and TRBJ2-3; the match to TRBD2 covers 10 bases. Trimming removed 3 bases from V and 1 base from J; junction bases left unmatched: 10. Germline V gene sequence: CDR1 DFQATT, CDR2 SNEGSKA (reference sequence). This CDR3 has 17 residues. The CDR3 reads CSASSGTSVGGTDTQYF. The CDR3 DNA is TGCAGTGCTAGTTCTGGGACTAGCGTTGGAGGCACAGATACGCAGTATTTT.

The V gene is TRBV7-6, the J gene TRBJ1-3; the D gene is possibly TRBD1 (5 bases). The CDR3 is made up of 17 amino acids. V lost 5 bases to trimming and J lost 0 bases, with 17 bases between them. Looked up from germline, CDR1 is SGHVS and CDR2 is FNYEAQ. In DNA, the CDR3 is TGTGCCAGCAGCATGGGGACGGTAGGGAGCTCTGGAAACACCATATATTTT. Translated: CASSMGTVGSSGNTIYF.

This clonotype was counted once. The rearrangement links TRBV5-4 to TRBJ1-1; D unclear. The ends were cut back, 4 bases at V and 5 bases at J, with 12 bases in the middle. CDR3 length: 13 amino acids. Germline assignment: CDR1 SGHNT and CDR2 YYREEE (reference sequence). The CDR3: CASSLQQQTEAFF. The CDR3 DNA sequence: TGTGCCAGCAGCCTTCAACAGCAAACTGAAGCTTTCTTT.

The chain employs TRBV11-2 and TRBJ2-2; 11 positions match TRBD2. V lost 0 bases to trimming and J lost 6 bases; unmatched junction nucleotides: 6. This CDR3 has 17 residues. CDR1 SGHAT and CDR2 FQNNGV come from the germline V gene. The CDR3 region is CASSLEAPLAGAGELFF. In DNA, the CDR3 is TGTGCCAGCAGCTTAGAAGCCCCACTAGCGGGAGCCGGGGAGCTGTTTTTT.

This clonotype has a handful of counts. As DNA, the CDR3 is TGTGCCAGCAGCTTACTGGGTGGCGCTGAAGCTTTCTTT. Its translation: CASSLLGGAEAFF. The chain recombines TRBV7-9 with TRBJ1-1, with D hard to call. Germline CDR1 reads SEHNR; CDR2 reads FQNEAQ (reference sequence). The ends were cut back, 2 bases at V and 6 bases at J, with 10 bases in the middle. The CDR3 covers 13 residues. The whole variable domain, filled in from reference TRBV7-9 and TRBJ1-1, reads DTGVSQNPRHKITKRGQNVTFRCDPISEHNRLYWYRQTLGQGPEFLTYFQNEAQLEKSRLLSDRFSAERPKGSFSTLEIQRTEQGDSAMYLCASSLLGGAEAFFGQGTRLTVV.

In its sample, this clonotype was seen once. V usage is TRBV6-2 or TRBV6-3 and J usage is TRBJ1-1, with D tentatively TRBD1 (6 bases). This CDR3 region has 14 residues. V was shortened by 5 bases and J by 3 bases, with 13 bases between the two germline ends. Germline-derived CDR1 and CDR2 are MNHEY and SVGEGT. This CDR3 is CASSQQGWDTEAFF. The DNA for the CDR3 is TGTGCCAGCAGTCAACAGGGTTGGGACACTGAAGCTTTCTTT.

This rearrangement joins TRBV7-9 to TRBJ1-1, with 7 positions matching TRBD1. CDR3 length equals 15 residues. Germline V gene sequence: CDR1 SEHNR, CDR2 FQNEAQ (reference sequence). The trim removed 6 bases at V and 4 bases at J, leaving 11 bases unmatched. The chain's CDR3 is CASSFRPGGSTEAFF. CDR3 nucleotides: TGTGCCAGCAGTTTCAGACCAGGGGGAAGCACTGAAGCTTTCTTT.

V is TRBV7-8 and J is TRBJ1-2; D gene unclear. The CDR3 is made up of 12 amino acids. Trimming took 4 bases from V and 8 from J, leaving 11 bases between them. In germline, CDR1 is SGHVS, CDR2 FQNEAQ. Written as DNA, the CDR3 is TGTGCCAGCAGCTCCTCCCCGCCGGGCTACACCTTC. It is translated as CASSSSPPGYTF.

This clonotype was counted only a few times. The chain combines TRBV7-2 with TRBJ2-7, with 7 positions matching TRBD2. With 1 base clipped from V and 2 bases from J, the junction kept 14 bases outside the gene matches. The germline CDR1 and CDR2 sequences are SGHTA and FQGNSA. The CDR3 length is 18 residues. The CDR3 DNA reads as TGTGCCAGCAGCTTAGGGGTCTCTACTAGCGCCACTCCCTACGAGCAGTACTTC. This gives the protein CASSLGVSTSATPYEQYF.

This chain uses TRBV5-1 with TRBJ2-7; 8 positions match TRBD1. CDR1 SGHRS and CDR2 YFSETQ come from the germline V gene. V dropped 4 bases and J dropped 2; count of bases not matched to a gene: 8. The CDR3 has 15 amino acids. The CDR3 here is CASSPQTGGTYEQYF. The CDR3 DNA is TGCGCCAGCAGCCCGCAAACAGGGGGTACCTACGAGCAGTACTTC.

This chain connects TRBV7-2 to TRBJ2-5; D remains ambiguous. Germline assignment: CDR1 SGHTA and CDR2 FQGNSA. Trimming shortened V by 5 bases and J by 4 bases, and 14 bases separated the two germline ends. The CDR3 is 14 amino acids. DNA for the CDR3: TGTGCCAGCAGCCCCAAGGCTAGGATAGAGACCCAGTACTTC. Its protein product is CASSPKARIETQYF.

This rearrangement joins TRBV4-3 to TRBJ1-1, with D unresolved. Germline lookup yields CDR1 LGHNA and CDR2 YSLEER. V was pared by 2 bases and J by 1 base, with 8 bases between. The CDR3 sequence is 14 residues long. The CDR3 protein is CASSQTPGNTEAFF. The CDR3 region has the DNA TGCGCCAGCAGCCAAACTCCGGGGAACACTGAAGCTTTCTTT.

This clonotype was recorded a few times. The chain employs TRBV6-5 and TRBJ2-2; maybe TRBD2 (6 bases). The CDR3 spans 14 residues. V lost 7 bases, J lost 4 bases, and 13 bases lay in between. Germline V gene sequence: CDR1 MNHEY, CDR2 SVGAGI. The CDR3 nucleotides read TGTGCCAGCACCCGGGGGTGGGTCACCGGGGAGCTGTTTTTT. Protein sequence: CASTRGWVTGELFF.

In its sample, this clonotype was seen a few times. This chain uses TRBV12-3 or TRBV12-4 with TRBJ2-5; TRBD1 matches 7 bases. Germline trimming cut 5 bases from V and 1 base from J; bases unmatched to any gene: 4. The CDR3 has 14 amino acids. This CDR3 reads CASSPGQAQETQYF. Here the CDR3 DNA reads TGTGCCAGCAGTCCCGGACAGGCCCAAGAGACCCAGTACTTC.

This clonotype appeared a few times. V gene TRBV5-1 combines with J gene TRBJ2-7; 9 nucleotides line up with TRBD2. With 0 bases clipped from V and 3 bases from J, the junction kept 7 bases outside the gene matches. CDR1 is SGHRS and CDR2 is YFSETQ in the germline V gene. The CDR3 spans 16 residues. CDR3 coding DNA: TGCGCCAGCAGCTTGGTGGCGGGAGGGCCGGACTACGAGCAGTACTTC. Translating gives CASSLVAGGPDYEQYF.

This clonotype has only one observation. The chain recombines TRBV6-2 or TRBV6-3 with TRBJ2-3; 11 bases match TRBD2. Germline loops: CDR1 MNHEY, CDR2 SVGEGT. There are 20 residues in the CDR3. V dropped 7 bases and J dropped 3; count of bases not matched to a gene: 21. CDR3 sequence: CASKSLPGLAARLPTDTQYF. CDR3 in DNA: TGTGCCAGCAAAAGCCTTCCGGGACTAGCGGCCCGGCTCCCAACAGATACGCAGTATTTT.

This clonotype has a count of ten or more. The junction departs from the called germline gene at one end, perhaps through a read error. The CDR3 DNA is TGTGCCAGCAGCTTAGACGGCAATCAGCCCCAGCATTTT. Protein sequence: CASSLDGNQPQHF. The V and J genes are TRBV5-1 and TRBJ1-5; D uncertain. In germline, CDR1 is SGHRS, CDR2 YFSETQ. This CDR3 is built from 13 residues.

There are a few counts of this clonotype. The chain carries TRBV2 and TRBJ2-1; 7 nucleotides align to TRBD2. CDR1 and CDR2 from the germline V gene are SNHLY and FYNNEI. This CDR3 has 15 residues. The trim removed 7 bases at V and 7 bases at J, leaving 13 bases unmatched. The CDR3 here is CASTPSPSGRNEQFF. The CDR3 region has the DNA TGTGCCAGCACCCCGAGTCCTAGCGGCAGAAATGAGCAGTTCTTC.

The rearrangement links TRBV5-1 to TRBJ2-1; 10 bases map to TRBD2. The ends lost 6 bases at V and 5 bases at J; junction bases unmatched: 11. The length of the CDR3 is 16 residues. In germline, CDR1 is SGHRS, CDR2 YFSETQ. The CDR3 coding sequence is TGCGCCAGCATCCCCAAAGGACTAGCGGATAACAATGAGCAGTTCTTC. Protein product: CASIPKGLADNNEQFF. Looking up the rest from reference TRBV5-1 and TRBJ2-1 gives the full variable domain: KAGVTQTPRYLIKTRGQQVTLSCSPISGHRSVSWYQQTPGQGLQFLFEYFSETQRNKGNFPGRFSGRQFSNSRSEMNVSTLELGDSALYLCASIPKGLADNNEQFFGPGTRLTVL.

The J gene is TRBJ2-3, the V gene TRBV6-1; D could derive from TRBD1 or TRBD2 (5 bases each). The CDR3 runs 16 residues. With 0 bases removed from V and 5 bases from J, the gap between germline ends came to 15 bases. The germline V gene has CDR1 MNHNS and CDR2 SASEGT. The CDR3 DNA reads TGTGCCAGCAGTGAAGCAGGGTGGGGGATCCAAGATACGCAGTATTTT. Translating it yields CASSEAGWGIQDTQYF.

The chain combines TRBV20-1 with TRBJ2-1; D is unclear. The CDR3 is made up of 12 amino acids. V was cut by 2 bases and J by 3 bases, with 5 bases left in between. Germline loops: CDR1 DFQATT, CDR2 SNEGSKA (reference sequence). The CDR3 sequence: CSARRDYNEQFF. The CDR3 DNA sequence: TGCAGTGCTAGAAGGGACTACAATGAGCAGTTCTTC.